The 26 T cell receptor beta chains presented below share a single source sample, sequenced in a study of control samples from healthy donors and cancer patients. Profiled with immunoSEQ multiplex PCR; TCRdb holds only in-frame clones, not every one. This table has some 58,000 clones, over 75% appearing once. The sequencing sample was made of PBMCs. The origin of the receptors is a woman aged 60-75 years with lung cancer.

V is TRBV3-1 (or the pseudogene TRBV3-2) and J is TRBJ1-1; D ambiguous. The V end was cut by 1 base, the J end by 4 bases, with 10 bases between. This CDR3 has 14 residues. Germline CDR1 and CDR2: LGHDT and YNNKEL (reference sequence). The CDR3 loop reads CASSQGIEGTEAFF. The CDR3 region has the DNA TGTGCCAGCAGCCAAGGTATCGAGGGCACTGAAGCTTTCTTT.

The chain is built from TRBV2 and TRBJ1-4; D unclear. With 2 bases removed from V and 7 bases from J, the gap between germline ends came to 11 bases. Germline values: CDR1 SNHLY, CDR2 FYNNEI. CDR3 length: 14 amino acids. CDR3: CASSERQRSEKLFF. The CDR3 DNA is TGTGCCAGCAGTGAAAGGCAGAGGAGTGAAAAACTGTTTTTT. Using reference TRBV2 and TRBJ1-4 for the parts outside the CDR3, the full variable domain is EPEVTQTPSHQVTQMGQEVILRCVPISNHLYFYWYRQILGQKVEFLVSFYNNEISEKSEIFDDQFSVERPDGSNFTLKIRSTKLEDSAMYFCASSERQRSEKLFFGSGTQLSVL.

This sequence joins TRBV5-1 and TRBJ1-5; D is ambiguous. This CDR3 comprises 13 residues. Trimming removed 5 bases from V and 3 bases from J, with 9 bases in between. Germline CDR1 and CDR2: SGHRS and YFSETQ. CDR3 nucleotides: TGCGCCAGCAGAGCTGCAATCAATCAGCCCCAGCATTTT. Its protein product is CASRAAINQPQHF.

The chain joins TRBV19 to TRBJ1-5, with D perhaps matching TRBD1 (5 bases). The CDR3 totals 17 residues. In germline, CDR1 is LNHDA, CDR2 SQIVND (reference sequence). Trimming pared 4 bases from V and 1 base from J, leaving 17 bases between. The CDR3 loop reads CASSTHPSGASNQPQHF. In DNA form, the CDR3 reads TGTGCCAGTAGTACCCACCCAAGCGGGGCGAGCAATCAGCCCCAGCATTTT.

The V and J genes are TRBV6-6 and TRBJ1-2; 9 bases map to TRBD1. The CDR3 sequence is 14 residues long. Trimming cost V 0 bases and J 5 bases; bases outside gene matches: 1. The germline V gene encodes CDR1 MNHNY and CDR2 SVGAGI (reference sequence). CDR3 nucleotides: TGTGCCAGCAGTTACTCGGGACAGGGTTATGGCTACACCTTC. It encodes CASSYSGQGYGYTF.

The V and J genes are TRBV4-1 and TRBJ1-5; D is possibly TRBD1 (6 bases). Trimming shortened V by 0 bases and J by 0 bases, and 18 bases separated the two germline ends. This CDR3 has 19 residues. Germline-derived CDR1 and CDR2 are MGHRA and YSYEKL. This CDR3 reads CASSQDKQGIAPSNQPQHF. CDR3 nucleotides: TGCGCCAGCAGCCAAGACAAACAGGGAATAGCCCCTAGCAATCAGCCCCAGCATTTT.

This sequence joins TRBV30 and TRBJ1-4, with no clear D. The ends were cut back, 3 bases at V and 6 bases at J, with 11 bases in the middle. Germline V gives CDR1 GTSNPN, CDR2 SVGIG (reference sequence). This CDR3 is built from 13 residues. DNA for the CDR3: TGTGCCTGGAGCCCGTCCAGCGATGAAAAACTGTTTTTT. This translates into CAWSPSSDEKLFF. Full variable domain (missing parts from reference TRBV30 and TRBJ1-4): SQTIHQWPATLVQPVGSPLSLECTVEGTSNPNLYWYRQAAGRGLQLLFYSVGIGQISSEVPQNLSASRPQDRQFILSSKKLLLSDSGFYLCAWSPSSDEKLFFGSGTQLSVL.

For the CDR3, the DNA is TGTGCCAGTAGTATACTAGCGGGCGGGAGTAACTACGAGCAGTACTTC. Translated: CASSILAGGSNYEQYF. V gene TRBV19 combines with J gene TRBJ2-7; 8 positions agree with TRBD2. CDR1 is LNHDA, CDR2 SQIVND, per germline (reference sequence). With V trimmed by 2 bases and J by 3 bases, 9 bases remained unmatched. The CDR3 contains 16 residues.

The V and J genes are TRBV12-3 or TRBV12-4 and TRBJ2-1; perhaps TRBD2 as D (6 bases). This CDR3 is built from 13 residues. V lost 3 bases, J lost 10 bases, and 13 bases lay in between. This CDR3 reads CASSFGAGGEQFF. DNA for the CDR3: TGTGCCAGCAGTTTTGGGGCAGGAGGGGAGCAGTTCTTC.

The chain is built from TRBV2 and TRBJ2-5, with a weak D call TRBD1 (5 bases). Trimming removed 11 bases at V and 5 bases at J, with 21 bases between. The CDR3 extends over 14 amino acids. In germline, CDR1 is SNHLY, CDR2 FYNNEI. The CDR3 DNA follows: TGTGCCTCAGCATACATACAGGCCCAGGAGACCCAGTACTTC. Translation: CASAYIQAQETQYF.

The genes are TRBV3-1 (or the pseudogene TRBV3-2) and TRBJ2-3, with 11 bases matching TRBD2. J gave up 0 bases and V 4 bases, and 9 bases lay outside the gene matches. CDR3 size: 18 residues. The germline gives CDR1 LGHDT, CDR2 YNNKEL (reference sequence). The CDR3 reads CASSPRLAGRSSTDTQYF. In DNA form, the CDR3 reads TGTGCCAGCAGCCCCCGACTAGCGGGGAGATCTAGCACAGATACGCAGTATTTT.

This chain connects TRBV6-5 to TRBJ2-7; TRBD1 matches 9 bases. This CDR3 comprises 14 residues. CDR1 is MNHEY and CDR2 is SVGAGI in the germline V gene. With V trimmed by 2 bases and J by 5 bases, 4 bases remained unmatched. The CDR3 DNA sequence: TGTGCCAGCAGTTACCCGGGACAGGGCGACGAGCAGTACTTC. It yields the protein CASSYPGQGDEQYF.

The chain carries TRBV19 and TRBJ2-7; D is unclear. The CDR3 has 14 residues. Per the germline V gene, CDR1 is LNHDA and CDR2 is SQIVND (reference sequence). Deletions cut 1 base from V and 1 base from J, with 8 bases between. The CDR3 region has the DNA TGTGCCAGTAGTATAGTTTACAGTTCCTACGAGCAGTACTTC. Translated, it gives CASSIVYSSYEQYF.

This rearrangement joins TRBV5-1 to TRBJ2-1, with TRBD2 identical over 10 bases. V shed 0 bases, J shed 15 bases, and the junction held 6 bases outside the gene matches. This CDR3 is 13 amino acids long. CDR1 and CDR2 (germline): SGHRS, YFSETQ. This CDR3 reads CASSLEASGGRFF. The CDR3 bases are TGCGCCAGCAGCTTGGAGGCTAGCGGGGGTAGGTTCTTC.

The chain joins TRBV3-1 (or the pseudogene TRBV3-2) to TRBJ1-1; TRBD1 aligns across 11 bases. CDR1 is LGHDT and CDR2 is YNNKEL in the germline V gene (reference sequence). Trimming removed 2 bases from V and 3 bases from J; junction bases left unmatched: 2. This CDR3 has 15 residues. CDR3 loop: CASSQRTGGYTEAFF. CDR3 sequence (DNA): TGTGCCAGCAGCCAAAGGACAGGGGGCTACACTGAAGCTTTCTTT.

The CDR3 loop is CASSSQGHIEQYF. CDR3 nucleotide sequence: TGTGCCAGTAGTTCCCAGGGCCATATCGAGCAGTACTTC. This chain uses TRBV19 with TRBJ2-7; maybe TRBD1 (5 bases). V was trimmed by 5 bases and J by 6 bases, leaving 14 bases between them. Germline-derived CDR1 and CDR2 are LNHDA and SQIVND (reference sequence). The CDR3 length is 13 residues.

V usage is TRBV2 and J usage is TRBJ2-1; TRBD1 agrees at 8 bases. After removal of 6 bases from V and 9 bases from J, the junction contained 7 bases not matched to a gene. CDR3 length: 13 residues. CDR1 and CDR2 from the germline V gene are SNHLY and FYNNEI. CDR3 region: CASRVDRGGEQFF. The CDR3 bases are TGTGCCAGCAGAGTTGACAGGGGAGGTGAGCAGTTCTTC.

This clone was counted between two and nine times. The chain couples TRBV6-5 to TRBJ1-1; a possible D gene is TRBD1 (5 bases). The CDR3 is 12 residues long. Looked up from germline, CDR1 is MNHEY and CDR2 is SVGAGI. The V end lost 5 bases, the J end lost 10 bases, and 14 bases lay between the germline ends. As DNA, the CDR3 is TGTGCCAGCAGTCCGGCAGGGATTGGAGCTTTCTTT. It encodes CASSPAGIGAFF.

J is TRBJ2-6 and V is TRBV7-9; either TRBD1 or TRBD2 may supply D (6 bases each). CDR1 and CDR2 (germline): SEHNR, FQNEAQ (reference sequence). Trimming shortened V by 5 bases and J by 0 bases, and 17 bases separated the two germline ends. The CDR3 totals 18 residues. CDR3 in DNA: TGTGCCAGCAGCCGAGGAGGGACAACCTACTCTGGGGCCAACGTCCTGACTTTC. Translating it yields CASSRGGTTYSGANVLTF.

The V and J genes are TRBV12-5 and TRBJ2-3; a weak D match, TRBD1 (5 bases). This CDR3 contains 15 residues. CDR1 and CDR2 (germline): LGHNT, FRNRAP. The V end was cut by 2 bases, the J end by 0 bases, with 9 bases between. CDR3 nucleotide sequence: TGTGCTAGTGGTTTGATCCAGGGAAGCACAGATACGCAGTATTTT. Residues: CASGLIQGSTDTQYF.

CDR3 region: CATSPRTGELFF. CDR3 nucleotide sequence: TGTGCCACCAGTCCGCGGACCGGGGAGCTGTTTTTT. The V call is TRBV24-1, the J call TRBJ2-2, with D unresolved. Germline CDR1 is KGHDR and CDR2 is SFDVKD. The length of the CDR3 is 12 residues. The V gene lost 6 bases and the J gene lost 5 bases, with 6 bases spanning the gap.

The rearrangement links TRBV28 to TRBJ1-4, with D possibly matching TRBD1 (5 bases). This CDR3 contains 12 residues. V lost 6 bases and J lost 5, with 7 bases in between. Germline CDR1 is MDHEN and CDR2 is SYDVKM. This CDR3 reads CASRQGNEKLFF. The CDR3 DNA sequence: TGTGCCAGCAGGCAGGGCAATGAAAAACTGTTTTTT.

V gene TRBV9 combines with J gene TRBJ1-5, with TRBD1 as a possible D gene (5 bases). CDR1 and CDR2 from the germline V gene are SGDLS and YYNGEE. The V end was cut by 3 bases, the J end by 4 bases, with 11 bases between. The CDR3 runs to 14 residues. The CDR3 spells CASSGGNRNQPQHF. The CDR3 DNA follows: TGTGCCAGCAGCGGGGGGAACAGGAATCAGCCCCAGCATTTT. The complete variable domain, with remaining parts taken from reference TRBV9 and TRBJ1-5, reads DSGVTQTPKHLITATGQRVTLRCSPRSGDLSVYWYQQSLDQGLQFLIQYYNGEERAKGNILERFSAQQFPDLHSELNLSSLELGDSALYFCASSGGNRNQPQHFGDGTRLSIL.

This chain links TRBV5-1 with TRBJ2-2; D not resolved. CDR1 and CDR2 from the germline V gene are SGHRS and YFSETQ. Trimming left V 7 bases short and J 1 base short, with 14 bases between. The CDR3 is 15 residues long. CDR3 nucleotides: TGCGCCAGCTCCAACAGTCCATTGAACACCGGGGAGCTGTTTTTT. Translated, it gives CASSNSPLNTGELFF. Supplemented by reference TRBV5-1 and TRBJ2-2, the full variable domain reads KAGVTQTPRYLIKTRGQQVTLSCSPISGHRSVSWYQQTPGQGLQFLFEYFSETQRNKGNFPGRFSGRQFSNSRSEMNVSTLELGDSALYLCASSNSPLNTGELFFGEGSRLTVL.

The chain couples TRBV29-1 to TRBJ1-2; 7 nucleotides agree with TRBD1. CDR1 is SQVTM and CDR2 is ANQGSEA in the germline V gene. CDR3 length equals 14 residues. After removal of 1 base from V and 7 bases from J, the junction contained 9 bases not matched to a gene. CDR3 amino acids: CSVEATGRRSGYTF. CDR3 DNA: TGCAGCGTTGAAGCGACAGGGAGAAGGAGTGGCTACACCTTC.

This chain connects TRBV5-5 to TRBJ1-4, with 7 positions matching TRBD1. From germline, CDR1 is SGHKS and CDR2 YYEKEE (reference sequence). CDR3 length equals 15 residues. V gave up 2 bases and J gave up 7 bases; unmatched junction bases: 8. In nucleotides, the CDR3 is TGTGCCAGCAGCTTAACAGGGGATCGGGGTGAAAAACTGTTTTTT. The encoded protein is CASSLTGDRGEKLFF.